Below, 25 T cell receptor beta chains from the same sample are listed, as sequenced in a study of T cell responses to AZD1222 COVID-19 vaccine. The assay was immunoSEQ multiplex PCR, and TCRdb's table has in-frame clones only and misses some. This repertoire shows approximately 130,000 clones, approximately 91% found once; its top ten account for approximately 1.6%. The source material was peripheral blood, sampled on day 0 of AZD1222 vaccination. These receptors came from an adult in good health.

The chain has TRBV30 and TRBJ1-5; D is ambiguous. Germline CDR1 reads GTSNPN; CDR2 reads SVGIG (reference sequence). Trimming took 4 bases from V and 0 from J, leaving 7 bases between them. The CDR3 covers 13 residues. CDR3 residues: CAWTAYSNQPQHF. The CDR3 coding sequence is TGTGCCTGGACAGCTTATAGCAATCAGCCCCAGCATTTT.

The V gene is TRBV27, the J gene TRBJ1-6; 10 positions agree with TRBD1. This CDR3 is built from 17 residues. V lost 1 base to trimming and J lost 10 bases; unmatched junction nucleotides: 10. Germline values: CDR1 MNHEY, CDR2 SMNVEV (reference sequence). In nucleotides, the CDR3 is TGTGCCAGCAGTTTATGGTCGGGACAGGGGTTTAGATCACCCCTCCACTTT. Residues: CASSLWSGQGFRSPLHF.

The genes are TRBV19 and TRBJ2-7, with 7 bases lining up with TRBD1. The germline V gene encodes CDR1 LNHDA and CDR2 SQIVND (reference sequence). CDR3 length: 14 residues. The V gene end was trimmed by 5 bases and the J gene end by 3 bases; junction bases not matched to a gene: 7. Here the CDR3 DNA reads TGTGCCAGTAGTTCCAGGGGGATAAGCTACGAGCAGTACTTC. Translated: CASSSRGISYEQYF. Full variable domain (outside the CDR3, taken from reference TRBV19 and TRBJ2-7): DGGITQSPKYLFRKEGQNVTLSCEQNLNHDAMYWYRQDPGQGLRLIYYSQIVNDFQKGDIAEGYSVSREKKESFPLTVTSAQKNPTAFYLCASSSRGISYEQYFGPGTRLTVT.

The rearrangement uses TRBV7-2 and TRBJ1-1, with no clear D. The germline gives CDR1 SGHTA, CDR2 FQGNSA. Trimming took 6 bases from V and 0 from J, leaving 11 bases between them. There are 14 residues in the CDR3. The CDR3 here is CASRIDRLNTEAFF. In nucleotides, the CDR3 is TGTGCCAGCAGGATAGATAGGCTGAACACTGAAGCTTTCTTT.

CDR3 amino acids: CATSDFAGPNTEAFF. CDR3 DNA sequence: TGTGCCACCAGTGATTTTGCGGGTCCGAACACTGAAGCTTTCTTT. The gene calls are TRBV24-1 and TRBJ1-1; no definite D call. CDR1 is KGHDR, CDR2 SFDVKD, per germline. Trimming shortened V by 1 base and J by 1 base, and 9 bases separated the two germline ends. This CDR3 is 15 amino acids long.

This clone has just a few counts. One end of the junction is discordant with germline, which a read error may explain. Other DNA sequences within the sample encode an identical CDR3. This chain connects TRBV9 to TRBJ2-7; unclear D gene. Germline CDR1 and CDR2: SGDLS and YYNGEE. The CDR3 is made up of 12 amino acids. CDR3: CASSVGSSEQYF. The DNA of the CDR3 is TGTGCCAGCAGCGTAGGCTCCTCCGAGCAGTACTTC.

The V call is TRBV5-8, the J call TRBJ2-1; D uncertain. The V end lost 4 bases, the J end lost 8 bases, and 10 bases lay between the germline ends. Germline assignment: CDR1 SGHTS and CDR2 YDEGEE. The CDR3 has 12 amino acids. CDR3 region: CASSLPLDEQFF. CDR3 DNA: TGTGCCAGCAGCCTCCCTCTGGATGAGCAGTTCTTC.

V gene TRBV27 combines with J gene TRBJ2-1; 10 nucleotides align to TRBD2. With V trimmed by 6 bases and J by 5 bases, 7 bases remained unmatched. The germline V gene has CDR1 MNHEY and CDR2 SMNVEV (reference sequence). The length of the CDR3 is 15 residues. The DNA of the CDR3 is TGTGCCAGCAGAACCGGGACTAGCGTGAACAATGAGCAGTTCTTC. This codes for CASRTGTSVNNEQFF.

This chain connects TRBV3-1 (or the pseudogene TRBV3-2) to TRBJ1-1; unclear D gene. V was shortened by 0 bases and J by 5 bases, with 16 bases between the two germline ends. Germline values: CDR1 LGHDT, CDR2 YNNKEL (reference sequence). This CDR3 comprises 16 residues. Here the CDR3 reads CASSQDINVGGTEAFF. CDR3 coding DNA: TGTGCCAGCAGCCAAGATATTAACGTGGGAGGAACTGAAGCTTTCTTT.

The chain links TRBV12-3 or TRBV12-4 to TRBJ2-1; possibly TRBD1 for D (6 bases). The CDR3 is 13 residues long. The germline V and J ends were trimmed by 5 bases and 13 bases, with 18 bases remaining between them. This CDR3 reads CASSPFKDSRQFF. DNA of the CDR3: TGTGCCAGCAGTCCATTTAAGGACAGTCGACAGTTCTTC.

This clone was observed a handful of times. This sequence joins TRBV11-3 and TRBJ2-1; 15 positions match TRBD2. The CDR3 is made up of 16 amino acids. After removal of 4 bases from V and 6 bases from J, the junction contained 4 bases not matched to a gene. Germline CDR1 is SGHNT and CDR2 is YENEEA. The CDR3 nucleotides read TGTGCCAGCAGCTCCAGGACTAGCGGGAGGGCCAATGAGCAGTTCTTC. Translation: CASSSRTSGRANEQFF.

The chain joins TRBV3-1 (or the pseudogene TRBV3-2) to TRBJ2-7, with 8 bases fitting TRBD1. In germline, CDR1 is LGHDT, CDR2 YNNKEL (reference sequence). The V and J ends lost 0 bases and 4 bases, in that order; junction bases with no gene match: 8. The CDR3 runs 16 residues. The chain's CDR3 is CASSQDLAGGKYEQYF. The CDR3 bases are TGTGCCAGCAGCCAAGATCTCGCAGGGGGCAAATACGAGCAGTACTTC.

This chain connects TRBV2 to TRBJ1-5; D unresolved. The CDR3 is 13 residues long. Germline CDR1 SNHLY, CDR2 FYNNEI. V was pared by 7 bases and J by 3 bases, with 10 bases between. CDR3 protein: CASKRWVNQPQHF. CDR3 bases: TGTGCCAGCAAAAGGTGGGTCAATCAGCCCCAGCATTTT.

The CDR3 spells CASERQGGSYEQYF. The CDR3 coding sequence is TGTGCCAGTGAAAGACAGGGAGGTTCCTACGAGCAGTACTTC. V gene TRBV5-6 combines with J gene TRBJ2-7; D is perhaps TRBD1 (7 bases). This CDR3 is 14 amino acids long. Germline assignment: CDR1 SGHDT and CDR2 YYEEEE. V dropped 8 bases and J dropped 1 base, with 16 bases sitting between them.

V gene TRBV24-1 combines with J gene TRBJ2-3; no firm D call. Germline lookup yields CDR1 KGHDR and CDR2 SFDVKD. The length of the CDR3 is 14 residues. Trimming removed 3 bases from V and 0 bases from J, with 6 bases in between. The CDR3 region has the DNA TGTGCCACCAGTGATGTCGACAGCACAGATACGCAGTATTTT. This encodes CATSDVDSTDTQYF.

This clone was counted only a few times. The chain recombines TRBV29-1 with TRBJ1-4, with a possible D match to TRBD1 (5 bases). This CDR3 spans 15 amino acids. The V gene lost 3 bases and the J gene lost 7 bases, with 18 bases spanning the gap. Germline V CDR1 and CDR2: SQVTM, ANQGSEA. CDR3 region: CSVEGEEGIGEKLFF. Written as DNA, the CDR3 is TGCAGCGTTGAGGGTGAAGAGGGGATCGGTGAAAAACTGTTTTTT.

In DNA form, the CDR3 reads TGTGCCAGCAGCCAAGGGGACAGGGAAACCGGGGAGCTGTTTTTT. Amino acid sequence: CASSQGDRETGELFF. The rearrangement links TRBV3-1 (or the pseudogene TRBV3-2) to TRBJ2-2, with 9 bases identical to TRBD1. The CDR3 is 15 residues long. CDR1 and CDR2 (germline): LGHDT, YNNKEL (reference sequence). Trimming took 1 base from V and 5 from J; bases not matched to a gene: 2.

The chain uses TRBV15 and TRBJ1-2, with D perhaps matching TRBD1 (5 bases). CDR1 LNHNV and CDR2 YYDKDF come from the germline V gene (reference sequence). V was pared by 1 base and J by 8 bases, with 5 bases between. This CDR3 has 11 amino acids. CDR3 coding DNA: TGTGCCACCAGCAGAGGGGGCGGCTACACCTTC. Translated: CATSRGGGYTF. The variable domain in full, with the rest retrieved from reference TRBV15 and TRBJ1-2, is DAMVIQNPRYQVTQFGKPVTLSCSQTLNHNVMYWYQQKSSQAPKLLFHYYDKDFNNEADTPDNFQSRRPNTSFCFLDIRSPGLGDTAMYLCATSRGGGYTFGSGTRLTVV.

The V gene is TRBV7-3, the J gene TRBJ2-5; weak D call: TRBD2 (6 bases). Trimming stripped 1 base from V and 0 bases from J, with 9 bases between. Germline values: CDR1 SGHTA, CDR2 FQGTGA. This CDR3 has 15 amino acids. The CDR3 reads CASSLNLANQETQYF. The CDR3 DNA follows: TGTGCCAGCAGCTTAAACCTAGCGAACCAAGAGACCCAGTACTTC.

Remarks on this clone: This specimen includes other DNA sequences encoding the same CDR3. As DNA, the CDR3 is TGTGCCAGCAGCTTAGGTGGCACCGGGGAGCTGTTTTTT. It codes for CASSLGGTGELFF. The chain combines TRBV11-1 with TRBJ2-2, with D hard to call. V gave up 1 base and J gave up 4 bases, with 4 bases separating them. Looked up from germline, CDR1 is SGHAT and CDR2 is FQDESV (reference sequence). The CDR3 runs 13 residues.

V is TRBV5-6 and J is TRBJ1-5, with D uncertain. The germline V and J ends were trimmed by 4 bases and 7 bases, with 15 bases remaining between them. This CDR3 region has 14 residues. Germline-derived CDR1 and CDR2 are SGHDT and YYEEEE. CDR3 bases: TGTGCCAGCAGCGAGTGGAGCGGGTACCAGCCCCAGCATTTT. Protein sequence: CASSEWSGYQPQHF.

The chain recombines TRBV15 with TRBJ2-5; tentative D call: TRBD2 (7 bases). CDR3 length: 14 amino acids. V dropped 3 bases and J dropped 5 bases, with 13 bases sitting between them. Germline loops: CDR1 LNHNV, CDR2 YYDKDF (reference sequence). The CDR3 coding sequence is TGTGCCACCAGCAGTTCAGGGAGGGGGGAGACCCAGTACTTC. It yields the protein CATSSSGRGETQYF.

This chain joins TRBV11-1 and TRBJ1-2; TRBD1 might be the D (5 bases). Trimming stripped 5 bases from V and 2 bases from J, with 9 bases between. The length of the CDR3 is 13 residues. Germline V gene data show CDR1 as SGHAT and CDR2 as FQDESV (reference sequence). This CDR3 is CASSPRDNYGYTF. The DNA for the CDR3 is TGTGCCAGCAGCCCCCGGGACAACTATGGCTACACCTTC.

This chain connects TRBV5-1 to TRBJ1-1; D gene ambiguous. The CDR3 covers 15 residues. From germline, CDR1 is SGHRS and CDR2 YFSETQ. V lost 6 bases to trimming and J lost 3 bases, with 18 bases between them. CDR3 sequence (DNA): TGCGCCAGCACCGAGATACAGCGAATGGACACTGAAGCTTTCTTT. Protein: CASTEIQRMDTEAFF.

The chain recombines TRBV7-2 with TRBJ1-5; no clear D gene. Germline CDR1 is SGHTA and CDR2 is FQGNSA. This CDR3 comprises 19 residues. V was pared by 2 bases and J by 0 bases, with 20 bases between. The CDR3 DNA is TGTGCCAGCAGCTTATGGGTAGGCAGGTATGCGAATAGCAATCAGCCCCAGCATTTT. Protein: CASSLWVGRYANSNQPQHF. Full variable domain (outside the CDR3, taken from reference TRBV7-2 and TRBJ1-5): GAGVSQSPSNKVTEKGKDVELRCDPISGHTALYWYRQSLGQGLEFLIYFQGNSAPDKSGLPSDRFSAERTGGSVSTLTIQRTQQEDSAVYLCASSLWVGRYANSNQPQHFGDGTRLSIL.